This TCR beta chain was found in a study of prognosis after radiotherapy for stage I lung cancer (dated by TCRdb to the early 2020s). For the study in its entirety: Between April 2018 and early 2019, 20 or so patients with stage I NSCLC were enrolled in Nanjing, China. The cohort comprised 10 to 15 men and several women with a median age of about 70 years, ranging from about 50 to 85 years. Using image-guided IMRT or VMAT, SBRT was delivered in 3 to 5 fractions at a biologically effective dose of at least 100 Gy. For each of the approximately 19 patients, one blood sample was taken before SBRT and one after, so the study sequenced roughly 38 samples in total. Newly diagnosed primary stage I lung tumors occurred in approximately 15 patients, and oligometastatic NSCLC after surgical resection of the primary tumor occurred in four to six. In every patient, SBRT was given without any concurrent therapy. Peripheral blood TCR beta repertoires were profiled in stage I NSCLC patients before and after stereotactic body radiotherapy, and the repertoires were related to distant failure. Squamous cell carcinoma histology was identified in seven patients, and adenocarcinoma histology was identified in roughly eleven patients. After SBRT, distant metastases developed in about 20% of the 19 patients at a median of around 7 months, while the remaining 15 patients had no significant progression. All patients were regarded as medically inoperable, because of comorbidities in roughly twelve patients and refusal of surgery in 6 to 8 patients.

This clonotype was counted ten times or more. This clone's antigen is unknown. It has no much larger one-base neighbor in the sample; base qualities were not kept. All patients had node-negative disease on CT and PET/CT, and none had a history of other malignancies or had previously received chemotherapy or radiotherapy. At each of two time points, roughly 6.3 milliliters of peripheral venous blood were collected into EDTA tubes. Ficoll-Paque Plus density-gradient centrifugation was used to isolate PBMCs. Immediately after collection, samples were stored at -80 degrees C until analysis. Two rounds of multiplex PCR were performed to amplify the TCR beta CDR3 region from genomic DNA. In the first PCR round, primers specific to each TRBV and TRBJ gene were used, and the primer sequences were filed in Chinese patent CN105087789A. The second PCR round used universal primers. The Roche High Pure PCR Template Preparation Kit was used to extract genomic DNA from the frozen PBMCs. Libraries were sequenced paired-end with 151 bp reads on an Illumina HiSeq 3000. In the authors' own workflow: CutAdapt was used to remove raw reads lacking the multiplex PCR primer sequences. High-quality paired reads were merged into contigs with PEAR. TRB V, D and J gene segments were assigned to each contig with MiXCR by alignment to reference sequences. To remove sequencing errors, CDR3 sequences were clustered according to base quality and sequence similarity. Diversity was measured as Shannon entropy normalized by the natural log of productive TCR sequence number. Clonality was defined as one minus Shannon entropy divided by the natural log of the number of unique clonotypes. Using the Youden index from ROC curves, the researchers picked the repertoire-metric cut-offs for progression-free survival, and all analyses were carried out in R 3.5.3. TCRdb handled the public reads itself, with Q25 trimming in fastp and clone calling in MiXCR, and kept productive beta chains. Rows merge per CDR3 protein into single entries with the most common DNA and genes. What appears here as the V and J calls and clone size reflects TCRdb's work, not the paper's. This sample comprises about 20,000 distinct CDR3 sequences, approximately 39% of them detected only once. The ten largest clones take up roughly a third of the sample.

Looking up the germline V gene yields CDR1 MNHGY and CDR2 SVAAGI. From the cysteine up to the phenylalanine, the CDR3 has a length of 14 residues. The DNA shown is the 42-base CDR3, in frame from base 1. V sheds 3 bases and J sheds 4 bases, leaving 10 bases between their ends. What the research found in general, with its limitations: None of the reported P values were adjusted for multiple comparisons. Whether the expanded TCR clones were tumor-specific was not determined. The study was limited by its small cohort and short follow-up, and the findings require independent validation. Post-SBRT Shannon entropy and its change from baseline were lower in patients who developed distant metastases; baseline Shannon entropy was not associated with metastases. A decrease in unique TCR clone counts was observed after SBRT (median around 9,800 before versus about 7,000 after; Wilcoxon paired P=0.011). Differences in TRBV and TRBJ usage frequencies by metastasis status were reportedly observed in two V genes at baseline and in several V and two J genes after SBRT.

The source material was PBMCs, sampled before or after stereotactic body radiation therapy (not recorded which). The rearranged chain carries TRBV6-9 and TRBJ1-5; there is no confident call for the D gene. The clonotype comes from a donor older than 45 with non-small cell lung cancer. The CDR3 corresponds to CASSYFPRNQPQHF. The nucleotide sequence is TGTGCCAGCAGTTACTTCCCCCGGAATCAGCCCCAGCATTTT.